This T cell receptor beta chain was recorded in a study of blood T cell repertoires in COVID-19. The germline V gene has CDR1 LGHNT and CDR2 FRNRAP. CDR3 size: 16 residues. The V end lost 3 bases, the J end lost 4 bases, and 16 bases lay between the germline ends. Original analysis: Using reference gene primer amplification, nucleated cell counts were estimated. The assay was immunoSEQ multiplex PCR, and TCRdb's table has in-frame clones only and misses some. D and trimming were read from the DNA, whereas the V and J calls and clone size are those reported in that table. This sample has about 190,000 clones, with roughly 80% found just once.

The sequence came from a woman aged 50 to 65 with acute or convalescent COVID-19. The chain employs TRBV12-5 and TRBJ1-3; unclear D gene. The specimen sequenced was peripheral blood. Here the CDR3 reads CASGFIQKTQGNTIYF. The DNA of the CDR3 is TGTGCTAGTGGTTTTATCCAGAAAACCCAAGGAAACACCATATATTTT.